A selection of T cell receptor beta chains follows, all from one sample in a study of shared T cell receptors in the human thymus. The repertoire was sequenced with immunoSEQ multiplex PCR; TCRdb's copy has only in-frame clones and lacks some. The table includes approximately 660,000 clones, roughly 90% detected once. These records were also assigned to another study, of human thymus T cells.

Sequenced material: thymocytes. The receptor set was obtained from a boy in the first two years of life with a congenital heart defect. Both conserved end residues are part of each CDR3. The D gene is left open where the match is weak. Rows may omit the clone size; those that give it use once, few, many or a size class.

D	length	J	V	size	CDR3	DNA
TRBD1	12	TRBJ2-3	TRBV10-3	-	CAISDGTGAQYF	TGTGCCATCAGTGATGGGACAGGGGCGCAGTATTTT
TRBD2	17	TRBJ2-1	TRBV4-3	-	CASSQETREGPPNEQFF	TGCGCCAGCAGCCAAGAGACACGGGAGGGCCCCCCCAATGAGCAGTTCTTC
TRBD1	14	TRBJ1-1	TRBV11-3	-	CASSLDRGDTEAFF	TGTGCCAGCAGCCTCGACAGGGGCGACACTGAAGCTTTCTTT
TRBD1	15	TRBJ2-7	TRBV5-6	few	CASSWTGGSSYEQYF	TGTGCCAGCAGCTGGACAGGGGGGAGCTCCTACGAGCAGTACTTC
-	18	TRBJ2-1	TRBV2	-	CASSEGNRRAPPADEQFF	TGTGCCAGCAGTGAAGGCAATCGGCGGGCTCCCCCCGCGGATGAGCAGTTCTTC
TRBD2	17	TRBJ2-1	TRBV9	-	CASSVGLAGGSYNEQFF	TGTGCCAGCAGCGTCGGGCTAGCGGGAGGGTCCTACAATGAGCAGTTCTTC
TRBD1	16	TRBJ2-6	TRBV25-1	-	CASSEGQSSGANVLTF	TGTGCCAGCAGTGAGGGACAGAGCTCTGGGGCCAACGTCCTGACTTTC
TRBD1	16	TRBJ2-3	TRBV11-2	few	CASSSGQGITTDTQYF	TGTGCCAGCAGCAGTGGACAGGGAATTACCACAGATACGCAGTATTTT
-	15	TRBJ1-1	TRBV14	once	CASSLMAGNVTEAFF	TGTGCCAGCAGCCTAATGGCAGGGAATGTGACTGAAGCTTTCTTT
TRBD1	17	TRBJ2-2	TRBV19	-	CASSSEGDRESTGELFF	TGTGCCAGTAGTTCAGAAGGGGACAGGGAATCCACCGGGGAGCTGTTTTTT
-	13	TRBJ2-7	TRBV27	-	CASSWSGFYEQYF	TGTGCCAGCAGTTGGAGCGGGTTCTACGAGCAGTACTTC
TRBD1	15	TRBJ1-3	TRBV29-1	-	CSAEDRGGFGNTIYF	TGCAGCGCCGAGGACAGGGGAGGTTTTGGAAACACCATATATTTT
TRBD2	16	TRBJ2-1	TRBV14	-	CASSQRLAGGPPEQFF	TGTGCCAGCAGCCAAAGACTAGCGGGAGGGCCTCCTGAGCAGTTCTTC
-	12	TRBJ1-5	TRBV28	-	CASSLAGRPQHF	TGTGCCAGCAGTTTGGCAGGGCGGCCCCAGCATTTT
-	17	TRBJ1-4	TRBV7-9	-	CASSGLEVAGENEKLFF	TGTGCCAGCAGCGGATTAGAGGTCGCGGGGGAAAATGAAAAACTGTTTTTT
-	14	TRBJ2-4	TRBV19	-	CASRGGQGENIQYF	TGTGCCAGTAGGGGGGGGCAGGGCGAAAACATTCAGTACTTC
TRBD2	18	TRBJ2-3	TRBV5-4	-	CASSPTSGKSSSTDTQYF	TGTGCCAGCAGCCCGACTAGCGGAAAAAGTTCTAGCACAGATACGCAGTATTTT
-	10	TRBJ2-5	TRBV12-2	-	CASRCETQYF	TGTGCAAGTCGCTGCGAAACCCAGTACTTC
TRBD1	15	TRBJ1-2	TRBV27	-	CASSPTPGGTYGYTF	TGTGCCAGCAGTCCCACCCCAGGGGGGACCTATGGCTACACCTTC
TRBD2	16	TRBJ2-7	TRBV4-1	-	CASSQDTGGASYEQYF	TGCGCCAGCAGCCAAGATACGGGGGGAGCCTCCTACGAGCAGTACTTC
TRBD1	17	TRBJ1-5	TRBV28	-	CASSPGTGKPGNQPQHF	TGTGCCAGCAGTCCCGGGACAGGGAAGCCAGGCAATCAGCCCCAGCATTTT
TRBD2	20	TRBJ2-2	TRBV4-3	-	CASSQASRPDEGGQDGELFF	TGCGCCAGCAGCCAAGCCTCGCGGCCGGATGAGGGAGGGCAGGACGGGGAGCTGTTTTTT
TRBD2	18	TRBJ2-1	TRBV4-1	-	CASSQVPGTSDPYNEQFF	TGCGCCAGCAGCCAAGTCCCCGGGACTAGCGATCCCTACAATGAGCAGTTCTTC
-	15	TRBJ2-3	TRBV11-2	-	CASSLLRGATDTQYF	TGTGCCAGCAGCCTCCTCCGGGGGGCCACAGATACGCAGTATTTT
TRBD2	16	TRBJ2-5	TRBV10-1	-	CASSVARTSGGETQYF	TGCGCCAGCAGTGTAGCCCGGACTAGCGGGGGAGAGACCCAGTACTTC
-	12	TRBJ1-3	TRBV29-1	-	CSVEDLRGTIYF	TGCAGCGTTGAAGATCTCAGGGGCACCATATATTTT
-	13	TRBJ1-1	TRBV13	-	CASSFLLGVEAFF	TGTGCCAGCAGCTTTCTACTCGGGGTTGAAGCTTTCTTT
-	14	TRBJ1-1	TRBV9	-	CASSVYSRCTEAFF	TGTGCCAGCAGCGTATATTCCCGGTGCACTGAAGCTTTCTTT
TRBD2	20	TRBJ2-1	TRBV11-3	few	CASSLDPSGLRQIGRDEQFF	TGTGCCAGCAGCTTAGATCCTAGCGGGTTACGGCAGATAGGAAGGGATGAGCAGTTCTTC
-	14	TRBJ2-6	TRBV19	once	CASSIEAGANVLTF	TGTGCCAGTAGTATCGAGGCTGGGGCCAACGTCCTGACTTTC
TRBD2	20	TRBJ2-2	TRBV30	-	CACPLLSSGRDRANTGELFF	TGTGCCTGCCCCCTTTTGTCAAGCGGGAGGGATCGCGCGAACACCGGGGAGCTGTTTTTT
-	14	TRBJ2-7	TRBV7-2	-	CASSLEQGIYEQYF	TGTGCCAGCAGCTTAGAACAGGGTATATACGAGCAGTACTTC
TRBD2	17	TRBJ2-7	TRBV7-2	-	CASSLGLTSRVSYEQYF	TGTGCCAGCAGCTTAGGGCTGACTAGCCGGGTCTCCTACGAGCAGTACTTC
-	16	TRBJ1-5	TRBV7-8	-	CASSLARGNSNQPQHF	TGTGCCAGCAGCTTAGCGCGAGGGAATAGCAATCAGCCCCAGCATTTT
-	13	TRBJ2-7	TRBV29-1	-	CSVKGTPHYEQYF	TGCAGCGTTAAAGGGACACCACACTACGAGCAGTACTTC
TRBD2	15	TRBJ2-5	TRBV10-3	-	CAIIIGTSGQETQYF	TGTGCCATCATAATCGGGACTAGCGGCCAAGAGACCCAGTACTTC
TRBD2	15	TRBJ2-5	TRBV28	-	CASSPGTSGKETQYF	TGTGCCAGCAGTCCAGGGACTAGCGGAAAAGAGACCCAGTACTTC